The present T cell receptor (beta chain) was sequenced within a study of OX40 agonist ivuxolimab in advanced cancers. Study-level information: The patients received agonistic anti-OX40 (CD134) antibody ivuxolimab. While on treatment, patients had intravenous ivuxolimab at 0.01 to 10 mg/kg every 2 weeks. Of mixed ages from about 20 to 90 and averaging approximately 60 years, the group was about 80% male.

Findings and limits, study-wide: There were, on average, more expanded clones in CD8+ T cells than in CD4+.

In regard to this clone: No antigen is known for it.

From germline, CDR1 is LNHNV and CDR2 YYDKDF (reference sequence). Deletions cut 4 bases from V and 2 bases from J, with 13 bases between. The CDR3 covers 15 residues. Only in-frame clones appear in the TCRdb table, and some are missing; sequencing was by immunoSEQ multiplex PCR. The sample includes over 15,000 clones, 65% to 90% seen only once; the top ten take 3% to 4.5%. This rearrangement joins TRBV15 to TRBJ2-3; D may correspond to TRBD1 or TRBD2 (6 bases each). The clonotype originates from an adult with an advanced solid tumor such as melanoma, head and neck, liver or kidney cancer. The starting material was CD4+ or CD8+ T cells sorted from blood, obtained in a trial of the OX40 agonist ivuxolimab. CDR3 sequence reads: CATSIRGAYTDTQYF. CDR3 sequence (DNA): TGTGCCACCAGCATAAGGGGGGCCTACACAGATACGCAGTATTTT.